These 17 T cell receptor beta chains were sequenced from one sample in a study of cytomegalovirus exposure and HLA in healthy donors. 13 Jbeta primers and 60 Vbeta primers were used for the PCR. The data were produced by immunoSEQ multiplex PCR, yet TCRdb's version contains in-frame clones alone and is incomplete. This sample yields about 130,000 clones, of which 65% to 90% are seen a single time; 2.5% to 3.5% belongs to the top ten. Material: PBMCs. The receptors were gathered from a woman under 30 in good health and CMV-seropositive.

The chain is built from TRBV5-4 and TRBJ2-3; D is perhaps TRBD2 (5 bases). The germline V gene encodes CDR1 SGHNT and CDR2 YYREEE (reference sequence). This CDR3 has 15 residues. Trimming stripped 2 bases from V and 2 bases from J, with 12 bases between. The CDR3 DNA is TGTGCCAGCAGCTTAAGGGAGACCCCCACAGATACGCAGTATTTT. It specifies CASSLRETPTDTQYF.

The CDR3 bases are TGTGCCAGCAGCCGGGGGGGCAATGAGCAGTTCTTC. Amino acid sequence: CASSRGGNEQFF. The chain combines TRBV2 with TRBJ2-1; 8 positions match TRBD2. Germline V gene sequence: CDR1 SNHLY, CDR2 FYNNEI. Unmatched junction bases numbered 1, after V lost 6 bases and J lost 6 bases. The length of the CDR3 is 12 residues. The variable domain in full, completed from reference TRBV2 and TRBJ2-1, reads EPEVTQTPSHQVTQMGQEVILRCVPISNHLYFYWYRQILGQKVEFLVSFYNNEISEKSEIFDDQFSVERPDGSNFTLKIRSTKLEDSAMYFCASSRGGNEQFFGPGTRLTVL.

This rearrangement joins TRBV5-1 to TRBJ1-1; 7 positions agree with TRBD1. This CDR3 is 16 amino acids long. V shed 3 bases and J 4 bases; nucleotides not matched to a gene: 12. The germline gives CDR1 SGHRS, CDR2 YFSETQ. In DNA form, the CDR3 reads TGCGCCAGCAGCTACTCTAACTCGGGACAGAGCACTGAAGCTTTCTTT. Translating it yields CASSYSNSGQSTEAFF.

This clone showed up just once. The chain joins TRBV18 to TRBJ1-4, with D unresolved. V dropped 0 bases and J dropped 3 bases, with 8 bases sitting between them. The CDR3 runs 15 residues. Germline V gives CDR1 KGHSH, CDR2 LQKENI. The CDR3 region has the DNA TGTGCCAGCTCACCACCGTCAGGATCTAATGAAAAACTGTTTTTT. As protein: CASSPPSGSNEKLFF.

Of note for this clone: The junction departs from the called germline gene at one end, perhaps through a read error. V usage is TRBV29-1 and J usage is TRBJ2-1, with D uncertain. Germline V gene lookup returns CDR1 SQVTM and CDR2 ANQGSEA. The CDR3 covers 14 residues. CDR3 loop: CGVEGQNSYNEQFF. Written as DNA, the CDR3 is TGCGGCGTTGAAGGGCAGAATTCCTACAATGAGCAGTTCTTC.

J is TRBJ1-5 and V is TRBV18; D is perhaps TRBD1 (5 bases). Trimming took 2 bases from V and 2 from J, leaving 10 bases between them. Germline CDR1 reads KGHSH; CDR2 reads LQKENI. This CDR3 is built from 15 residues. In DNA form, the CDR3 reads TGTGCCAGCTCACCATCGGAAGGGGGCAATCAGCCCCAGCATTTT. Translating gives CASSPSEGGNQPQHF.

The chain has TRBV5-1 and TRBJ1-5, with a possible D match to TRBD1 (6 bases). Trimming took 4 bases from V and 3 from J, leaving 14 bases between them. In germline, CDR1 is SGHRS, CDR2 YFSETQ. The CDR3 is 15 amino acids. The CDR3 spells CASSPRPGDNQPQHF. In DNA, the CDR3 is TGCGCCAGCAGCCCACGACCAGGGGACAATCAGCCCCAGCATTTT.

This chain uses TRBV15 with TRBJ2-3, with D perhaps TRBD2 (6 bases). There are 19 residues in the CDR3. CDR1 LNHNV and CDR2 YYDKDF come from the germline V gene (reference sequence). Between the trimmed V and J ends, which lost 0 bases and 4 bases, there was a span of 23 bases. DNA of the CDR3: TGTGCCACCAGCAGAGATACGGGGCCGGGACTCCGAACAGCAGATACGCAGTATTTT. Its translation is CATSRDTGPGLRTADTQYF.

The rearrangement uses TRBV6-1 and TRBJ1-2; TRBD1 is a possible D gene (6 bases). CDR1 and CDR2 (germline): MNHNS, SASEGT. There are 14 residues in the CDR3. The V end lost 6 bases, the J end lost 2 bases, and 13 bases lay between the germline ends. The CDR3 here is CASRPYQGNYGYTF. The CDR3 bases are TGTGCCAGCAGGCCCTATCAGGGGAACTATGGCTACACCTTC.

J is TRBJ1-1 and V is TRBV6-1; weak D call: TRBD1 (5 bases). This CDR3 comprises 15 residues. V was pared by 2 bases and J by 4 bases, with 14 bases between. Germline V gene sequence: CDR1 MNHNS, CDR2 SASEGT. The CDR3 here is CASSEFPGMVTEAFF. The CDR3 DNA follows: TGTGCCAGCAGTGAATTCCCAGGGATGGTCACTGAAGCTTTCTTT.

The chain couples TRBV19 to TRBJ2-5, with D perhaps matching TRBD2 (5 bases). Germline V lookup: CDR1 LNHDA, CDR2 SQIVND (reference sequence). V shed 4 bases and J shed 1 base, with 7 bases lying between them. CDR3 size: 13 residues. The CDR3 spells CASSTGIQETQYF. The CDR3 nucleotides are TGTGCCAGTAGTACGGGAATCCAAGAGACCCAGTACTTC.

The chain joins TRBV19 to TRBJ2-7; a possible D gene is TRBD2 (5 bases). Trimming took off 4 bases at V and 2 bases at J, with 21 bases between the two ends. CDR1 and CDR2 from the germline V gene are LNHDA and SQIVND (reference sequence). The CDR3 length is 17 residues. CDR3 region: CASSRAEGFLKAYEQYF. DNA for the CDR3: TGTGCCAGTAGTAGAGCAGAGGGCTTCTTGAAGGCCTACGAGCAGTACTTC.

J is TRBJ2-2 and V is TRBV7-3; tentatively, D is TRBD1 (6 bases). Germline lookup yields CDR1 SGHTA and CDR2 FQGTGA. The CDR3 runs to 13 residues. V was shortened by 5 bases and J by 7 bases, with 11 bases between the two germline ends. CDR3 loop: CASSPTGIGELFF. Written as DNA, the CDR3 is TGTGCCAGCAGCCCAACAGGGATCGGGGAGCTGTTTTTT.

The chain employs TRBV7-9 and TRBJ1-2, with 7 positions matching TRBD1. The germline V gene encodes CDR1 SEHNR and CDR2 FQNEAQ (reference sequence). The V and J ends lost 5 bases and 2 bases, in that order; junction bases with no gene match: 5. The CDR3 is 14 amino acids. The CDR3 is CASSNSRGNYGYTF. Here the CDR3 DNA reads TGTGCCAGCAGCAATTCCAGGGGGAACTATGGCTACACCTTC.

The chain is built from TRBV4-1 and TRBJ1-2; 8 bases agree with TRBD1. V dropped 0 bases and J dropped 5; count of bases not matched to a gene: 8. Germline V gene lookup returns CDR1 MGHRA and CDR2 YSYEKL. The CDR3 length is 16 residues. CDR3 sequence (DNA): TGCGCCAGCAGCCAAGACGGGACAGGTCTTCCGTATGGCTACACCTTC. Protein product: CASSQDGTGLPYGYTF.

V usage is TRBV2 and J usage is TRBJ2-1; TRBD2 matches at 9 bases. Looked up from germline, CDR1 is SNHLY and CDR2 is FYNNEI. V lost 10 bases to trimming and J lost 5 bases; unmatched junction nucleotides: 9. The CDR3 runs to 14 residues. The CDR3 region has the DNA TGTGCCATCCAGTGGCTAGCGGGAAACAATGAGCAGTTCTTC. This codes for CAIQWLAGNNEQFF.

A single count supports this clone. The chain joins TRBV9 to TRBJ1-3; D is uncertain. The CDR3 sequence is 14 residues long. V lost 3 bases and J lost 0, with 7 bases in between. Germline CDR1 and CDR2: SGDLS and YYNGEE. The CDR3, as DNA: TGTGCCAGCAGCGCAGGAAACTCTGGAAACACCATATATTTT. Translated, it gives CASSAGNSGNTIYF.